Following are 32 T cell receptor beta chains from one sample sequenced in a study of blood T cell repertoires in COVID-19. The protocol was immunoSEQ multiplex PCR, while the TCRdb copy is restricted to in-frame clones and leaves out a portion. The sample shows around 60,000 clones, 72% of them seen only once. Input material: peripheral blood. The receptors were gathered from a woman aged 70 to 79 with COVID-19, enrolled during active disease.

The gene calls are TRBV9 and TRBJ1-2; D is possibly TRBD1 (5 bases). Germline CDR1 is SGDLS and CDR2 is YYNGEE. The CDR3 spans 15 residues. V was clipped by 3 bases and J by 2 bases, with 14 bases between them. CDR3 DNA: TGTGCCAGCAGCGATCAGACAGAATCCAACTATGGCTACACCTTC. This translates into CASSDQTESNYGYTF.

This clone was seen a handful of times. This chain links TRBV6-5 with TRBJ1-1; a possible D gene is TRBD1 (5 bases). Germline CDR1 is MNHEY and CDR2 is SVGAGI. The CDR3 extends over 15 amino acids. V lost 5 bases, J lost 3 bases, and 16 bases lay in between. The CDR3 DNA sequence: TGTGCCAGCAGTCCGCCCTGGGGCCGACACACTGAAGCTTTCTTT. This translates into CASSPPWGRHTEAFF.

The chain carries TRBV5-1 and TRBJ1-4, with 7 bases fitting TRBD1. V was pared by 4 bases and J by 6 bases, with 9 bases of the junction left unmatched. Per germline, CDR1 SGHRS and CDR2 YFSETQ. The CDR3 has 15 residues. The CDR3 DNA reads TGCGCCAGCAGCAAGACAGGGAATCTTGATGAAAAACTGTTTTTT. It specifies CASSKTGNLDEKLFF.

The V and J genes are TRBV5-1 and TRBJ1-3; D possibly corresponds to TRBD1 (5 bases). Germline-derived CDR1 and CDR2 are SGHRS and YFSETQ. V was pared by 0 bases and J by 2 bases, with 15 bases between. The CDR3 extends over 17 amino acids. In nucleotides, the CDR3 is TGCGCCAGCAGCTTGGATACCTCCGGCAGGGCTGGAAACACCATATATTTT. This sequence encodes CASSLDTSGRAGNTIYF.

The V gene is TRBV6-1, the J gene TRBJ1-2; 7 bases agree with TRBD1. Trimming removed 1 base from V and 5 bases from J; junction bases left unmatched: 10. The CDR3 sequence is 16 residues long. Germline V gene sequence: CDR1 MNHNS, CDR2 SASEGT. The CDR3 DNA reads TGTGCCAGCAGTGAAGATGGACAGGCGTGGGGGTATGGCTACACCTTC. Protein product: CASSEDGQAWGYGYTF.

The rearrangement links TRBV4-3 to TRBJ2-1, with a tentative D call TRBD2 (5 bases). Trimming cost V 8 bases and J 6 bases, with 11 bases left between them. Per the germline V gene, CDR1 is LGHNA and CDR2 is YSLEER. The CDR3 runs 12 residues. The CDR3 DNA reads TGCGCCAGCCCCGCGACTACCAATGAGCAGTTCTTC. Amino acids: CASPATTNEQFF.

The chain's CDR3 is CAYSTGNNSPLHF. Written as DNA, the CDR3 is TGTGCCTACTCCACCGGGAACAATTCACCCCTCCACTTT. This chain connects TRBV5-4 to TRBJ1-6; D remains ambiguous. CDR1 and CDR2 from the germline V gene are SGHNT and YYREEE (reference sequence). The CDR3 covers 13 residues. V was clipped by 10 bases and J by 7 bases, with 15 bases between them. The full variable domain, with the rest looked up from reference TRBV5-4 and TRBJ1-6, is ETGVTQSPTHLIKTRGQQVTLRCSSQSGHNTVSWYQQALGQGPQFIFQYYREEENGRGNFPPRFSGLQFPNYSSELNVNALELDDSALYLCAYSTGNNSPLHFGNGTRLTVT.

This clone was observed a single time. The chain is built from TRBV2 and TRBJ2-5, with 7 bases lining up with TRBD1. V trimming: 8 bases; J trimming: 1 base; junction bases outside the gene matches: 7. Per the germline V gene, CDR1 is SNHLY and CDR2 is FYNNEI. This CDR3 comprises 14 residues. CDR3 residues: CASRQGLGQETQYF. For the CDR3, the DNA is TGTGCCAGCCGACAGGGCCTTGGCCAAGAGACCCAGTACTTC.

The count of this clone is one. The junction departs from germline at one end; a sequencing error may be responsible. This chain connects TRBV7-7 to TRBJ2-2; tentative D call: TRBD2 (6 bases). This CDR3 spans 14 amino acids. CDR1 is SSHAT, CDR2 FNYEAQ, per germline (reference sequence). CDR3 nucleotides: TGTGCTAGCAGCTTAATCGGGAGCACCGGGGAGCTGTTTTTT. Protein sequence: CASSLIGSTGELFF.

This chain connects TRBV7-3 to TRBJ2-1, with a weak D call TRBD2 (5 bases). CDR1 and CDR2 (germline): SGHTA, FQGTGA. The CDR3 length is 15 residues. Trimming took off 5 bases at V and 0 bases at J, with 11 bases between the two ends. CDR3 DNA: TGTGCCAGCAGCGGCAGTGGGAGCTCCTACAATGAGCAGTTCTTC. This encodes CASSGSGSSYNEQFF.

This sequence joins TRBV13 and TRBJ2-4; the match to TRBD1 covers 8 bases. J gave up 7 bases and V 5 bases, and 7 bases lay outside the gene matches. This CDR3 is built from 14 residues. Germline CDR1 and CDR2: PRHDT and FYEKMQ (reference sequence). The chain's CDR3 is CASSTTGVDNIQYF. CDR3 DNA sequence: TGTGCCAGCAGCACGACAGGGGTGGACAACATTCAGTACTTC.

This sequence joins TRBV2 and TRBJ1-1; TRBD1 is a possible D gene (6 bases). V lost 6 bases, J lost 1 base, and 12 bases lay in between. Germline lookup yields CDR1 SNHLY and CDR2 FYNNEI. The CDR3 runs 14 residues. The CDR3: CASRPMTGNTEAFF. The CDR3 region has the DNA TGTGCCAGCAGGCCGATGACAGGGAACACTGAAGCTTTCTTT.

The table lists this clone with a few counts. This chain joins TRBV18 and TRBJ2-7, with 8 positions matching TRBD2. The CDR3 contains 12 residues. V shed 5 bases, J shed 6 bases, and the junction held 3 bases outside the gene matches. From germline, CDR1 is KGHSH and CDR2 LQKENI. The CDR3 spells CASSSREGEQYF. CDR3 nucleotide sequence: TGTGCCAGCTCATCTCGGGAGGGCGAGCAGTACTTC. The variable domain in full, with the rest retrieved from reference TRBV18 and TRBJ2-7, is NAGVMQNPRHLVRRRGQEARLRCSPMKGHSHVYWYRQLPEEGLKFMVYLQKENIIDESGMPKERFSAEFPKEGPSILRIQQVVRGDSAAYFCASSSREGEQYFGPGTRLTVT.

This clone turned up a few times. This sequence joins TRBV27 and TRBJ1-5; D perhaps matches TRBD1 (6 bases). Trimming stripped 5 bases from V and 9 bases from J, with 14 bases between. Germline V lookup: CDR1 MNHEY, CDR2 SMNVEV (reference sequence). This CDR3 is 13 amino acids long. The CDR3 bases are TGTGCCAGCAGTCTAGGACAGCTAGCGCCCCAGCATTTT. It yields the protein CASSLGQLAPQHF.

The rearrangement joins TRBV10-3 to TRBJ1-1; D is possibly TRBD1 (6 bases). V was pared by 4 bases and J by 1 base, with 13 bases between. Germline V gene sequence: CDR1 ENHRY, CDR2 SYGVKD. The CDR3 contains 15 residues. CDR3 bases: TGTGCCATCAGTGTGGGGGCAGTCCGGAACACTGAAGCTTTCTTT. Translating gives CAISVGAVRNTEAFF.

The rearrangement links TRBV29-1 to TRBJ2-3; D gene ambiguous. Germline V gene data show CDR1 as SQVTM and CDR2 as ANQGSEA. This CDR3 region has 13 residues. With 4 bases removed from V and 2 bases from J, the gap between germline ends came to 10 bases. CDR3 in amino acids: CSVGLAYTDTQYF. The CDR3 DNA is TGCAGCGTTGGCCTCGCCTACACAGATACGCAGTATTTT.

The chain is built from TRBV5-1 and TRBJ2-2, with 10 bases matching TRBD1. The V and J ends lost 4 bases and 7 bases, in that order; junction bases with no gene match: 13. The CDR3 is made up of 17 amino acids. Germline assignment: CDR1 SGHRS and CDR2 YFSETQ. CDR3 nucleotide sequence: TGCGCCAGCAGCCCCTACCGACAGGGGGCGACGGGCGGGGAGCTGTTTTTT. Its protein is CASSPYRQGATGGELFF. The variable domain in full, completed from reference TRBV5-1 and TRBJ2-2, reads KAGVTQTPRYLIKTRGQQVTLSCSPISGHRSVSWYQQTPGQGLQFLFEYFSETQRNKGNFPGRFSGRQFSNSRSEMNVSTLELGDSALYLCASSPYRQGATGGELFFGEGSRLTVL.

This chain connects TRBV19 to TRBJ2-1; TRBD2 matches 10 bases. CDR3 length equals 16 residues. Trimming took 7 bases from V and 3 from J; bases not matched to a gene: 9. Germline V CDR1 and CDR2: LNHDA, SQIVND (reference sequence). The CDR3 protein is CASKPSGRARYNEQFF. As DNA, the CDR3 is TGTGCCAGTAAACCGAGCGGGAGGGCCCGCTACAATGAGCAGTTCTTC.

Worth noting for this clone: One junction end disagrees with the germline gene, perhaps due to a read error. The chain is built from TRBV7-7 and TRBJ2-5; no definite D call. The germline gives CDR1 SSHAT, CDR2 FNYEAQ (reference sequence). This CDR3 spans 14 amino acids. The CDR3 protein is CASSLAVATETQYF. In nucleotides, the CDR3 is TGTGCTAGCAGCTTAGCAGTGGCCACAGAGACCCAGTACTTC.

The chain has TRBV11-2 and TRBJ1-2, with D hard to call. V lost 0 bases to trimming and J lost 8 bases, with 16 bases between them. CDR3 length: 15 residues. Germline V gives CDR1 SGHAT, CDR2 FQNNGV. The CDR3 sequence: CASSLDSRMGGGYTF. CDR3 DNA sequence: TGTGCCAGCAGCTTAGATTCCAGGATGGGAGGAGGCTACACCTTC.

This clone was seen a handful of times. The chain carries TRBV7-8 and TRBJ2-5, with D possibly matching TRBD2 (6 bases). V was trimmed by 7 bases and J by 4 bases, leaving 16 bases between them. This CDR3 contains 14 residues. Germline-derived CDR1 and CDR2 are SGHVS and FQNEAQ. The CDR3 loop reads CASTPQRGGETQYF. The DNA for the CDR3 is TGTGCCAGCACCCCTCAAAGGGGAGGAGAGACCCAGTACTTC.

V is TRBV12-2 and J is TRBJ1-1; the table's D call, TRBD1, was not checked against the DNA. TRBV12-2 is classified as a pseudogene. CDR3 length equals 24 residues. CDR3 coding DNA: TGTGCAAGTCGCTTAGAACGGACAGCGTGCACCTTCAGCGAAGTCCGAAATTCGAACACTGAAGCTTTCTTT. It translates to CASRLERTACTFSEVRNSNTEAFF.

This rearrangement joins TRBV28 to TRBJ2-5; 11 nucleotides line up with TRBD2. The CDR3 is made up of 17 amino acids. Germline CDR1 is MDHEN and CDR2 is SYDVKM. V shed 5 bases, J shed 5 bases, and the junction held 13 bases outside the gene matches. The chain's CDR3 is CASSPSVSGRARETQYF. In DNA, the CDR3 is TGTGCCAGCAGTCCCTCGGTTAGCGGGAGGGCCCGGGAGACCCAGTACTTC.

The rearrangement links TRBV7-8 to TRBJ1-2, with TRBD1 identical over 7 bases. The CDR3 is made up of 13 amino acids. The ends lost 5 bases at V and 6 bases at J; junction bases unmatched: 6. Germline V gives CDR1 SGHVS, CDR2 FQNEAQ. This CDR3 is CASSRDRVDGYTF. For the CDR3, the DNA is TGTGCCAGCAGCCGAGACAGGGTGGATGGCTACACCTTC.

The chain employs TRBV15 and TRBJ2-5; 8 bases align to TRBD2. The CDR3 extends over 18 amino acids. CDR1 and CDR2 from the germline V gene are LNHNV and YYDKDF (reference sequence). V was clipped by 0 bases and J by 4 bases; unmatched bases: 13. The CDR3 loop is CATSRDRGGRGGLETQYF. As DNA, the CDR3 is TGTGCCACCAGCAGAGATAGGGGAGGACGGGGGGGATTAGAGACCCAGTACTTC.

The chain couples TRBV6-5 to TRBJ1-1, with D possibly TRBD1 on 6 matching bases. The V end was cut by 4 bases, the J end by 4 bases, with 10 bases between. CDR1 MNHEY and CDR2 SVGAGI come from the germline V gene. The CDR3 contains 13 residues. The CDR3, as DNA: TGTGCCAGCAGTTGGGGAGGGGGCACTGAAGCTTTCTTT. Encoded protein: CASSWGGGTEAFF.

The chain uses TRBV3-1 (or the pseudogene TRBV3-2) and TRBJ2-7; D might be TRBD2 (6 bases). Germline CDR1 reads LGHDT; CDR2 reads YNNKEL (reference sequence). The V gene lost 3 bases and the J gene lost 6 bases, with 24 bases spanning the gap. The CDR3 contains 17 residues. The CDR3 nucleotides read TGTGCCAGCAGCCAGGCGGGAAGGGCTAGGCCCTTATGCGAGCAGTACGTC. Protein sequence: CASSQAGRARPLCEQYV.

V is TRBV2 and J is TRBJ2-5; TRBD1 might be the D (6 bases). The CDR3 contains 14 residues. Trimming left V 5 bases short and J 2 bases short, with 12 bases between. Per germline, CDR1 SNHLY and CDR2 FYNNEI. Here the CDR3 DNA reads TGTGCCAGCAGTCCCCACGACAGGCAAGAGACCCAGTACTTC. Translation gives CASSPHDRQETQYF.

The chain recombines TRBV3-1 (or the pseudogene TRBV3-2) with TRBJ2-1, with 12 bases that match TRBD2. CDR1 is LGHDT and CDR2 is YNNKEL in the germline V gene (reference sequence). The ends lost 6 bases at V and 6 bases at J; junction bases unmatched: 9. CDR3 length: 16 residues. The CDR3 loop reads CASSPKTSGRGNEQFF. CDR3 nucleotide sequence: TGTGCCAGCAGTCCAAAGACTAGCGGGAGAGGCAATGAGCAGTTCTTC.

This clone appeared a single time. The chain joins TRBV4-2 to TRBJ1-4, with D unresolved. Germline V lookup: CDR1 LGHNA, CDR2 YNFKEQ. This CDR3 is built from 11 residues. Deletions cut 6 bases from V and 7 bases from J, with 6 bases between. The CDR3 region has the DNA TGTGCCAGCAGACGGGGTGAAAAACTGTTTTTT. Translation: CASRRGEKLFF.

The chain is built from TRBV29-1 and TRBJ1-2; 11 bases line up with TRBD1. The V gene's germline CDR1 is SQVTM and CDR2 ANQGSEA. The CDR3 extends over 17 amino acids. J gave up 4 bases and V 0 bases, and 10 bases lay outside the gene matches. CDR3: CSVEDPLRTGGLYGYTF. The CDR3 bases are TGCAGCGTTGAAGATCCCTTGCGGACAGGGGGCCTCTATGGCTACACCTTC.

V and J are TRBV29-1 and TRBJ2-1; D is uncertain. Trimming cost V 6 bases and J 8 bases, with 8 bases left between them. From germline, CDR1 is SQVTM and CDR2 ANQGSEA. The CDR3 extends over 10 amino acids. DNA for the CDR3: TGCAGCGTCCTCTCGGATGAGCAGTTCTTC. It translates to CSVLSDEQFF.